This is a list of T cell receptor beta chains from one sample in a study of T-cell memory formation after mild COVID-19. TCRdb recomputed calls from the 5' RACE reads with MiXCR, one row per CDR3 protein. The sample contains 200,000 to 300,000 distinct CDR3 sequences, over 15% of which appear only once. The specimen sequenced was PBMCs or a T cell subset sorted from them (not recorded which). These TCRs come from a man between 18 and 35 years old who had mild COVID-19 (a few samples of this study predate the infection). Cell type and time point are not known. CDR3s leave out the opening cysteine and the closing phenylalanine or tryptophan. Each record gives: J gene, V gene, CDR3 protein.

>TRBJ1-2|TRBV12-3/TRBV12-4
ASSIPGRSPR
>TRBJ2-3|TRBV7-9
ASSLTFPDTQY
>TRBJ2-5|TRBV5-1
ASSLGGDQETQY
>TRBJ2-7|TRBV12-3/TRBV12-4
ASSLGRGKNYEQY
>TRBJ2-1|TRBV12-3/TRBV12-4
ASSTPLQKSYNEQF
>TRBJ1-5|TRBV6-5
ASSPDINQPQH
>TRBJ2-6|TRBV7-2
ASSLGGDWETANVLT
>TRBJ2-1|TRBV20-1
SAEDRGKRNEQF
>TRBJ1-2|TRBV5-5
ASSLGPQDYGYT
>TRBJ2-3|TRBV5-1
ASSLEAADTQY
>TRBJ1-5|TRBV5-1
ASSTGTSNQPQH
>TRBJ2-1|TRBV28
ASSRDNEQF
>TRBJ2-5|TRBV7-6
ASSLHRVAGGPQETQY
>TRBJ2-7|TRBV12-3/TRBV12-4
ASSSQGAHYEQY
>TRBJ1-1|TRBV25-1
ASSDHRDRYDTEAF
>TRBJ2-7|TRBV6-5
ASSYSSGSGREQY
>TRBJ2-1|TRBV27
ASSRGANEQF
>TRBJ1-3|TRBV15
ATSRGRPGERRGNTIY
>TRBJ2-1|TRBV12-3/TRBV12-4
ASSLGDGEQF
>TRBJ1-4|TRBV4-1
ASSQEGYNEKLF
>TRBJ2-7|TRBV7-9
ASSLTGPSSYEQY
>TRBJ2-7|TRBV12-3/TRBV12-4
ASSRTGKGHEQY
>TRBJ1-1|TRBV19
ASRPGQWNTEAF
>TRBJ2-5|TRBV19
ASSTAIGQEFWETQY
>TRBJ2-5|TRBV5-1
ASSLVDGRQETQY
>TRBJ1-5|TRBV4-2
ASSRDRDSNQPQH
>TRBJ2-1|TRBV12-3/TRBV12-4
ATNGDSQF
>TRBJ2-2|TRBV7-6
ASTLEGGFGTGELF
>TRBJ1-2|TRBV4-2
ASRPARSGVYGYT
>TRBJ2-5|TRBV27
ASSPRTSRLQETQY
>TRBJ1-5|TRBV20-1
SASYPGQGSQPQH
>TRBJ1-5|TRBV7-2
ASSLAYAGTHQPQH
>TRBJ1-2|TRBV18
ASSPRTGDDGYT
>TRBJ2-1|TRBV11-3
ASSLNRDEQF
>TRBJ2-1|TRBV6-2/TRBV6-3
ASRRSSVYNEQF
>TRBJ2-7|TRBV5-8
ASSLGPRSYEQY
>TRBJ2-1|TRBV5-1
ASSAGTGGDL
>TRBJ1-5|TRBV4-2
ASSQEKGGWGGAQH
>TRBJ2-5|TRBV12-3/TRBV12-4
ASSFSEEETQY
>TRBJ2-1|TRBV11-2
ASSLTQNNEQF
>TRBJ2-1|TRBV20-1
SARSKAGGRDEQF
>TRBJ1-1|TRBV6-5
ASTGPRGPNTEAF
>TRBJ1-2|TRBV20-1
SARDPGQPNYGYT
>TRBJ1-4|TRBV29-1
SVRDSAATNEKLF
>TRBJ1-1|TRBV20-1
SATSRQPEEAF
>TRBJ2-3|TRBV2
ASSEALRSTDTQY
>TRBJ1-1|TRBV6-6
ASSYTIQGVNTEAF
>TRBJ2-2|TRBV27
ASSSGEAGELF
>TRBJ2-1|TRBV29-1
SVGVRAGGFDNEQF
>TRBJ2-7|TRBV4-3
ASSQDTGRQQY
>TRBJ2-3|TRBV7-2
ASSPYSTDTQY
>TRBJ1-1|TRBV29-1
SVDDQGAWAF
>TRBJ1-1|TRBV5-1
ASSSDRVGTEAF
>TRBJ2-3|TRBV5-1
ATHELNGAPTDTQY
>TRBJ2-3|TRBV7-2
ASSLYSGGQSTDTQY
>TRBJ1-1|TRBV20-1
SAPPVSAGANTEAF